A selection of T cell receptor beta chains follows, all from one sample in a study of cytomegalovirus exposure and HLA in healthy donors. Some clones are missing from TCRdb's copy, which holds only in-frame ones; the method was immunoSEQ multiplex PCR. This repertoire shows over 130,000 clones, just over 65% found once; its top ten account for 6.5%. Sequences were obtained from PBMCs. The receptors originated from a woman aged 55-70 years in good health and CMV-seronegative. The CDR3 runs from the conserved cysteine through the conserved F or W. A D gene is named only where the DNA matches it firmly. Size tells how often a clone was seen (once, few, many) or the class of an expanded clone, and some rows leave it out.

TRBD1,-,TRBV28,TRBJ1-5,TGTGCCAGCAGTACGACAGGGCATCAGCCCCAGCATTTT,CASSTTGHQPQHF
TRBD2,-,TRBV5-4,TRBJ2-2,TGTGCCAGCAGCTCCAGACTAGCGGGAGCTGCCGGGGAGCTGTTTTTT,CASSSRLAGAAGELFF
TRBD2,-,TRBV5-4,TRBJ2-1,TGTGCCAGCAAAACTAGCGGGGGGGCGGGGTACAATGAGCAGTTCTTC,CASKTSGGAGYNEQFF
-,-,TRBV11-2,TRBJ2-5,TGTGCCAGCAGCTTAGTGCGTGGGACAAGGGACAAGTGGACCCAGTACTTC,CASSLVRGTRDKWTQYF
-,-,TRBV6-1,TRBJ2-7,TGTGCCAGCACAGGGGCCTCCTACGAGCAGTACTTC,CASTGASYEQYF
TRBD1,few,TRBV4-1,TRBJ2-7,TGCGCCAGCAGCCAGAGTCCCGGGACAGGGTACGAGCAGTACTTC,CASSQSPGTGYEQYF
TRBD1,-,TRBV19,TRBJ1-3,TGTGCCAGTAAGACAGGGGCGGCAGGAAACACCATATATTTT,CASKTGAAGNTIYF
TRBD2,few,TRBV9,TRBJ2-5,TGTGCCAGCAGCGCCTATAGCGGGCGGGGGCAAGAGACCCAGTACTTC,CASSAYSGRGQETQYF
TRBD2,-,TRBV19,TRBJ2-5,TGTGCCAGTAGCGCTTCTTCCCTAGCGGGAGATACCCAGTACTTC,CASSASSLAGDTQYF
-,few,TRBV19,TRBJ2-1,TGTGCCAGTAGCCCGGGACACATATACAATGAGCAGTTCTTC,CASSPGHIYNEQFF
TRBD1,once,TRBV18,TRBJ2-1,TGTGCCAGCTCACCGGTGGGACAGGGGACCGCTTTTTTCAATGAGCAGTTCTTC,CASSPVGQGTAFFNEQFF
TRBD1,-,TRBV5-4,TRBJ2-3,TGTGCCAGCAGCTCTTTTAAGACAGGGCGCGCAGATACGCAGTATTTT,CASSSFKTGRADTQYF
TRBD1,-,TRBV5-4,TRBJ1-6,TGTGCCAGCAGCTTAGGGACAGGTAGTATAATTTCACCCCTCCACTTT,CASSLGTGSIISPLHF
-,-,TRBV28,TRBJ2-5,TGTGCCAGCAGTTTAGGGGGGGCCAAGGAGACCCAGTACTTC,CASSLGGAKETQYF
-,once,TRBV12-5,TRBJ1-1,TGTGCTAGTGGTTTGAATGGGAGGGGTGTTGCTTTCTTT,CASGLNGRGVAFF
-,-,TRBV6-6,TRBJ1-2,TGTGCCAGCAGTTACTACAGAGAGGGCTATGGCTACACCTTC,CASSYYREGYGYTF
TRBD1,-,TRBV11-1,TRBJ2-7,TGTGCCAGCAGCCTGGCGGGACAGGGGTACAACGAGCAGTACTTC,CASSLAGQGYNEQYF
-,once,TRBV7-9,TRBJ2-1,TGTTCCAGCAGCCCCGACGGAGGCTCCTACAATGAGCAGTTCTTC,CSSSPDGGSYNEQFF
-,-,TRBV19,TRBJ2-7,TGTGCCAGTAGTATCGCGGTTACCTACGAGCAGTACTTC,CASSIAVTYEQYF
TRBD1,few,TRBV28,TRBJ2-7,TGTGCCAGCAGTTCTTGGACAGGGGGCGAATCCTACGAGCAGTACTTC,CASSSWTGGESYEQYF
-,-,TRBV28,TRBJ2-3,TGTGCCAGCAGCCGCCCACTAGCCAGCACAGATACGCAGTATTTT,CASSRPLASTDTQYF
TRBD1,-,TRBV7-8,TRBJ2-7,TGTGCCAGCAGCTTAGCGCTGAGGGGGCGCATAGGTCGAAATTACTACGAGCAGTACTTC,CASSLALRGRIGRNYYEQYF